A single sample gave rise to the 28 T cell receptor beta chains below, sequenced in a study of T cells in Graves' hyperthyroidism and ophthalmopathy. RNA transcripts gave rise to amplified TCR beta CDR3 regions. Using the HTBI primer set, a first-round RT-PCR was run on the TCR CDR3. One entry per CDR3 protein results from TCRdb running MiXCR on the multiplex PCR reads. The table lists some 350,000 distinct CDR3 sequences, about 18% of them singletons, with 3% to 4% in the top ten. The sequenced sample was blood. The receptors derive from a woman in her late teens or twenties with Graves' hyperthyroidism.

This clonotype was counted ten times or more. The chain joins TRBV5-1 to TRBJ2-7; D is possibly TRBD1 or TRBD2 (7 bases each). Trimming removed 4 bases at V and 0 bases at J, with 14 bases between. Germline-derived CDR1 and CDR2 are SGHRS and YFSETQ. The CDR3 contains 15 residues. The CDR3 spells CASSGGDSNSYEQYF. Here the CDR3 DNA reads TGCGCCAGCAGCGGGGGGGACAGCAACTCCTACGAGCAGTACTTC.

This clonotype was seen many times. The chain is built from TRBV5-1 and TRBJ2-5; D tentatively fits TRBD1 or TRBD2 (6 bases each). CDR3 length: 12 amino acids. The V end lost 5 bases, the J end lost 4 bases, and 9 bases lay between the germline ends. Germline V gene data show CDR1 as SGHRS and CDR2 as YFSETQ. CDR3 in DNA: TGCGCCAGCAGTGGGGGGCCAGAGACCCAGTACTTC. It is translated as CASSGGPETQYF.

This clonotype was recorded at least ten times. The CDR3 coding sequence is TGCAGTGCTCCCCGGACGGTTGGGCGGGAGACCCAGTACTTC. It translates to CSAPRTVGRETQYF. The chain recombines TRBV20-1 with TRBJ2-5; D call uncertain. The CDR3 covers 14 residues. Germline CDR1 and CDR2: DFQATT and SNEGSKA (reference sequence). Trimming took 5 bases from V and 5 from J, leaving 18 bases between them.

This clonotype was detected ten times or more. CDR3 bases: TGTGCCAGCAGTGACCGGGACCCCTACGAGCAGTACTTC. Translated: CASSDRDPYEQYF. This chain uses TRBV6-2 or TRBV6-3 with TRBJ2-7; the D gene could be TRBD1 or TRBD2 (5 bases each). The CDR3 contains 13 residues. V lost 5 bases to trimming and J lost 2 bases, with 10 bases between them. Germline CDR1 reads MNHEY; CDR2 reads SVGEGT.

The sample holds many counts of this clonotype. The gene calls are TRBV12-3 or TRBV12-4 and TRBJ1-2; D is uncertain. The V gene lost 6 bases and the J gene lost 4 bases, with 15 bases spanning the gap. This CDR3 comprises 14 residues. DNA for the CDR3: TGTGCCAGCAGAAATGGGATTGGAGCCTATGGCTACACCTTC. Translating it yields CASRNGIGAYGYTF.

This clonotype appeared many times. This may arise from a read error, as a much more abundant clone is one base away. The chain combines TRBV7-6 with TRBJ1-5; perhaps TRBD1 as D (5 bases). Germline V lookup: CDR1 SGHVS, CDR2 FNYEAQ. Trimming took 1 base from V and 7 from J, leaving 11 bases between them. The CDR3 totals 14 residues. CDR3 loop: CASSLDEGSQPQHF. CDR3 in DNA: TGTGCCAGCAGCTTAGATGAGGGGTCCCAGCCCCAGCATTTT.

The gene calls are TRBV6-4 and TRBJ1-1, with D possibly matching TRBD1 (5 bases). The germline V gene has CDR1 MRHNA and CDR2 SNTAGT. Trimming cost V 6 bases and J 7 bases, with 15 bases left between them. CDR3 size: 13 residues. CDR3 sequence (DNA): TGTGCCAGCAGGGGACGGTCTTTAATTGAAGCTTTCTTT. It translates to CASRGRSLIEAFF.

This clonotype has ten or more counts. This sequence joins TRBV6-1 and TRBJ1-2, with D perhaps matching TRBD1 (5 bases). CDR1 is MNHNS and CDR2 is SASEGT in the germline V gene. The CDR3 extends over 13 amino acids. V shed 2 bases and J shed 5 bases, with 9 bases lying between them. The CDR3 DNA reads TGTGCCAGCAGTGAAAGGGGCGGATATGGCTACACCTTC. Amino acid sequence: CASSERGGYGYTF.

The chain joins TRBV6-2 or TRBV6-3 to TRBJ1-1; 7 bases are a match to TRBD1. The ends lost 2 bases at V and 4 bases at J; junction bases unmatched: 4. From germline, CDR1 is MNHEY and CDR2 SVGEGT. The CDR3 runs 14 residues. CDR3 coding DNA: TGTGCCAGCAGTTACGGGGACAGTTCCACTGAAGCTTTCTTT. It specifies CASSYGDSSTEAFF.

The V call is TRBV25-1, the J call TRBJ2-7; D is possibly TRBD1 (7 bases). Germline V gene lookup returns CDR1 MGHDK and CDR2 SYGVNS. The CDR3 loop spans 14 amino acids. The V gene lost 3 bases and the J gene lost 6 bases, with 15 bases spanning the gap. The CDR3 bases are TGTGCCAGCAGTGAGGCTCAGGGGGGCGGCGAGCAGTACTTC. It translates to CASSEAQGGGEQYF.

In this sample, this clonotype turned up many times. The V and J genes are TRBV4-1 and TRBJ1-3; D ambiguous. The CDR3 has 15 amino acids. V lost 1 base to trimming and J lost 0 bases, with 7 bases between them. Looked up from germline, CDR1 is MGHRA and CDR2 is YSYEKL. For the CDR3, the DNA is TGCGCCAGCAGCCAAGGAGAAAACTCTGGAAACACCATATATTTT. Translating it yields CASSQGENSGNTIYF.

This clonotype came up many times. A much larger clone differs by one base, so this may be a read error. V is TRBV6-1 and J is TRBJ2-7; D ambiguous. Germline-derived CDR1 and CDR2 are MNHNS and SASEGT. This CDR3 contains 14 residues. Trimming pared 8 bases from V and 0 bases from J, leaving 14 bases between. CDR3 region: CASGAPWSSYEQYF. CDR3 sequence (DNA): TGTGCCAGCGGTGCTCCCTGGAGCTCCTACGAGCAGTACTTC.

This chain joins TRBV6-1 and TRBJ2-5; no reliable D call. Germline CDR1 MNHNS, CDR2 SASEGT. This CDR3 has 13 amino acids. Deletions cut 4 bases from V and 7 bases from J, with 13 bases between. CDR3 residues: CASSGSDLGTQYF. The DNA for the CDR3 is TGTGCCAGCAGTGGGAGCGATCTCGGGACCCAGTACTTC.

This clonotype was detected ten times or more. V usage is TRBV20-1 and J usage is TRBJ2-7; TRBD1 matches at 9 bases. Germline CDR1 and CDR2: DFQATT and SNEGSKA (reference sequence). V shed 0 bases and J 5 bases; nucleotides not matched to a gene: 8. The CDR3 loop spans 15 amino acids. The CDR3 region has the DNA TGCAGTGCTAGAGATGGACAGGGGAGAGGGCACGAGCAGTACTTC. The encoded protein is CSARDGQGRGHEQYF.

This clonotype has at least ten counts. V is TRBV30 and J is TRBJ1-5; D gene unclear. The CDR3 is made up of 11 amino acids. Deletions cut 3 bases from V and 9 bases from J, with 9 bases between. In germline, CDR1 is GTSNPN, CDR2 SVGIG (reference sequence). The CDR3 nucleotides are TGTGCCTGGAGCGAAGTAGGGCCCCAGCATTTT. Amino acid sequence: CAWSEVGPQHF. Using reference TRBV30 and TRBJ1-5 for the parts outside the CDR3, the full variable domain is SQTIHQWPATLVQPVGSPLSLECTVEGTSNPNLYWYRQAAGRGLQLLFYSVGIGQISSEVPQNLSASRPQDRQFILSSKKLLLSDSGFYLCAWSEVGPQHFGDGTRLSIL.

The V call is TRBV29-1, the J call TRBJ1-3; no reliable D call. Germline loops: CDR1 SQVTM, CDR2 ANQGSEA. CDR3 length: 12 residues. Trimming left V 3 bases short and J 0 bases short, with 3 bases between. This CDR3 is CSVENSGNTIYF. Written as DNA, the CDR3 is TGCAGCGTTGAGAACTCTGGAAACACCATATATTTT.

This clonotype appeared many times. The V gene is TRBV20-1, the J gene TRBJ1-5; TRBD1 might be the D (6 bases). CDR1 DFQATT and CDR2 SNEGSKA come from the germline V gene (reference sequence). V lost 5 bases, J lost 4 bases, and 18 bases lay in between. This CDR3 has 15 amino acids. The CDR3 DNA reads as TGCAGTGCTTCCGACCCCGGACAGCCTAATCAGCCCCAGCATTTT. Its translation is CSASDPGQPNQPQHF.

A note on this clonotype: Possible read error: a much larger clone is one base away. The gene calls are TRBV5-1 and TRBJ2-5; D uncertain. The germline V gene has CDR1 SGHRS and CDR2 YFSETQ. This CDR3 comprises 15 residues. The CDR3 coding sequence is TGCGCCAGCATCTTGTTCTTGGGTTCTTTGGAGACCCAGTACTTC. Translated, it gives CASILFLGSLETQYF. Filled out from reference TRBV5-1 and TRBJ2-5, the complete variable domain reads KAGVTQTPRYLIKTRGQQVTLSCSPISGHRSVSWYQQTPGQGLQFLFEYFSETQRNKGNFPGRFSGRQFSNSRSEMNVSTLELGDSALYLCASILFLGSLETQYFGPGTRLLVL.

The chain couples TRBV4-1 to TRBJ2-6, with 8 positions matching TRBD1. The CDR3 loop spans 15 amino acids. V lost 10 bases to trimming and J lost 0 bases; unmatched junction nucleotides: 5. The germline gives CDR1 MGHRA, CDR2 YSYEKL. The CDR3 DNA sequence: TGCGCCACCCAGGGGGCTCTCTCTGGGGCCAACGTCCTGACTTTC. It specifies CATQGALSGANVLTF.

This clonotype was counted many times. The CDR3 loop reads CASRRTGGETEAFF. CDR3 sequence (DNA): TGTGCCAGCAGAAGGACAGGAGGAGAGACTGAAGCTTTCTTT. J is TRBJ1-1 and V is TRBV2; the match to TRBD1 covers 7 bases. Germline CDR1 is SNHLY and CDR2 is FYNNEI. The CDR3 runs 14 residues. The trim removed 6 bases at V and 5 bases at J, leaving 9 bases unmatched.

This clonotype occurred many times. DNA of the CDR3: TGTGCCAGCAGACCGGGACAGCGTCGAACCGGGGAGCTGTTTTTT. Translated, it gives CASRPGQRRTGELFF. The chain couples TRBV5-6 to TRBJ2-2; 7 nucleotides match TRBD1. The CDR3 runs 15 residues. Germline CDR1 is SGHDT and CDR2 is YYEEEE. The V and J ends lost 5 bases and 5 bases, in that order; junction bases with no gene match: 9.

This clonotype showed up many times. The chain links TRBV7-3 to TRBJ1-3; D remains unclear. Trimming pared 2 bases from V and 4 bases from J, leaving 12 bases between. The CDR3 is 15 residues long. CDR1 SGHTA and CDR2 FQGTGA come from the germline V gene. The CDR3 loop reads CASSLGPLDGNTIYF. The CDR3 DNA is TGTGCCAGCAGCTTAGGACCTTTGGACGGAAACACCATATATTTT.

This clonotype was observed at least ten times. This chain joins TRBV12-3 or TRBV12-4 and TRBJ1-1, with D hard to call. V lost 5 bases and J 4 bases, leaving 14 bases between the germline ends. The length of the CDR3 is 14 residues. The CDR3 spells CASSHEGAGTEAFF. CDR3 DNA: TGTGCCAGCAGTCACGAGGGCGCTGGCACTGAAGCTTTCTTT.

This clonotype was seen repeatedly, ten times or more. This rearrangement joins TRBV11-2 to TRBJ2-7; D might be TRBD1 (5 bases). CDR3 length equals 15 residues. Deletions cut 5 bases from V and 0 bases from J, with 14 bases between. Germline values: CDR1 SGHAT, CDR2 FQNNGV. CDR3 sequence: CASSPSTVGSYEQYF. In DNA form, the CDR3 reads TGTGCCAGCAGCCCCTCGACAGTGGGCTCCTACGAGCAGTACTTC.

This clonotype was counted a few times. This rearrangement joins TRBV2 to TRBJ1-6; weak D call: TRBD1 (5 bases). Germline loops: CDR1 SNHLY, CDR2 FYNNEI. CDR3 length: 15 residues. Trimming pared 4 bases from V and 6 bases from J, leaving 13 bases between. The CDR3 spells CASSVSGVGNSPLHF. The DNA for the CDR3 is TGTGCCAGCAGTGTCTCGGGGGTAGGTAATTCACCCCTCCACTTT.

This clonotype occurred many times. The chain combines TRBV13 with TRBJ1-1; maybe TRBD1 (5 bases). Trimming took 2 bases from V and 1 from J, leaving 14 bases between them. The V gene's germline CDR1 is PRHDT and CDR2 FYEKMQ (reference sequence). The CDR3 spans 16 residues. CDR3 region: CASSLSRGTANTEAFF. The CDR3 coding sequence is TGTGCCAGCAGCTTATCGCGGGGGACGGCGAACACTGAAGCTTTCTTT. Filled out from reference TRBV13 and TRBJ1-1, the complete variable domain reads AAGVIQSPRHLIKEKRETATLKCYPIPRHDTVYWYQQGPGQDPQFLISFYEKMQSDKGSIPDRFSAQQFSDYHSELNMSSLELGDSALYFCASSLSRGTANTEAFFGQGTRLTVV.

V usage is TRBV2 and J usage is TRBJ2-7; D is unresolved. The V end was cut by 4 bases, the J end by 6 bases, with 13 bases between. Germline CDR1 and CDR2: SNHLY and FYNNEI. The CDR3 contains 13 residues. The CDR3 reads CASSVGPVGEQYF. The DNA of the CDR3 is TGTGCCAGCAGTGTTGGACCCGTGGGCGAGCAGTACTTC.

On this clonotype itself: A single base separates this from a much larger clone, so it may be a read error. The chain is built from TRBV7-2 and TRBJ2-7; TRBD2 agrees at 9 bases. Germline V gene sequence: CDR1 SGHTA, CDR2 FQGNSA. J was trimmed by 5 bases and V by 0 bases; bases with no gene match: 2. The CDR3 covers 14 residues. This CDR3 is CASSLARGGNEQYF. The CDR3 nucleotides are TGTGCCAGCAGCTTAGCGCGGGGGGGCAACGAGCAGTACTTC. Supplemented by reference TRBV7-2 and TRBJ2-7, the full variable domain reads GAGVSQSPSNKVTEKGKDVELRCDPISGHTALYWYRQSLGQGLEFLIYFQGNSAPDKSGLPSDRFSAERTGGSVSTLTIQRTQQEDSAVYLCASSLARGGNEQYFGPGTRLTVT.